This record covers a single T cell receptor (beta chain). These data are taken from a study of blood T cell repertoires in COVID-19. This CDR3 has 15 residues. V lost 5 bases to trimming and J lost 3 bases, with 16 bases between them. CDR1 is ENHRY, CDR2 SYGVKD, per germline. Only in-frame clones appear in the TCRdb table, and some are missing; sequencing was by immunoSEQ multiplex PCR. The sample shows 95,000 to 110,000 clones, roughly four fifths of them seen only once. The TCR was taken from a man in his fifties or sixties with acute or convalescent COVID-19. Sequencing was carried out using peripheral blood. The chain combines TRBV10-3 with TRBJ1-1; D is possibly TRBD1 (6 bases). The CDR3 reads CAISTQGGGDTEAFF. The CDR3 coding sequence is TGTGCCATCAGTACCCAGGGAGGGGGAGACACTGAAGCTTTCTTT.